The subject of this entry is one T cell receptor (beta chain). Antigen unknown. The data are from a study of OX40 agonist ivuxolimab in advanced cancers. Findings of the study overall: Researchers report that CD8+ T cells had, on average, more expanded clones than CD4+. No antigen was identified for the clonally expanded peripheral T cells.

The V gene end was trimmed by 6 bases and the J gene end by 3 bases; junction bases not matched to a gene: 5. CDR3 length equals 13 residues. CDR1 is MNHEY and CDR2 is SVGAGI in the germline V gene. Generated by immunoSEQ multiplex PCR, the TCRdb table keeps only in-frame clones and is missing some. The sample shows about 38,000 clones, around four fifths of them seen only once. The genes are TRBV6-5 and TRBJ2-7, with 7 bases matching TRBD1. Source: CD4+ or CD8+ T cells sorted from blood, taken in a trial of the OX40 agonist ivuxolimab. The sequence was obtained from an adult with an advanced solid tumor such as melanoma, head and neck, liver or kidney cancer. CDR3 region: CASRTGTVYEQYF. CDR3 coding DNA: TGTGCCAGCAGGACCGGGACAGTCTACGAGCAGTACTTC.